The present T cell receptor beta chain was sequenced within a study of naive and memory T cell subsets (dated by TCRdb to about 2017). For the study in its entirety: An open-source, UMI-based TCR alpha and beta sequencing pipeline was applied to sorted naive and memory peripheral blood T cell subsets. The functional CMV T cell responses agreed completely with IgG serology results. RNA was DNase-treated and reverse transcribed with TCR constant-region primers, mostly using SuperScript III. Overall study results and their limits: Following error correction, more than 85% of naive TCR sequences occurred only once, which made naive abundance distributions much steeper than those of memory subsets. Each clonotype was defined as a single alpha or beta chain sequence rather than as a paired alpha/beta receptor. Gini index rose and Shannon and inverse Simpson diversity fell from naive through CM, EM and EMRA in both CD4 and CD8 cells. RNA-based TCR counts may be influenced by expression changes linked to T cell activation and differentiation. No ground truth was available to validate the repertoire findings for the naive and memory subsets. TCR abundance followed a power law whose exponent differed between naive and memory subsets but was consistent across the three individuals.

Libraries were constructed by UMI-ligation and nested PCR. The beta constant-region primer consisted of an equimolar mixture of two oligonucleotides that together covered TRBC1 and TRBC2. T4 RNA ligase 1 ligated a single-stranded oligonucleotide carrying the SP2 primer and a 12-nucleotide UMI to the cDNA 3' end. The ligated cDNA went through four rounds of PCR with nested alpha and beta constant-region primers together with the SP2 primer. The ligation reaction was kept at 16 degrees C for about 18-25 hours. To avoid over-amplification, PCR2 was usually performed as a SYBR Green qPCR and halted once a predetermined threshold was reached. All purifications after the first were performed with Agencourt AMPure XP magnetic beads. Library quantification was done by Qubit, followed by a TapeStation check on which the main peak was expected at around 650 bp. Sequencing of the pooled libraries was done on an Illumina MiSeq using v2 2x251 paired-end kits, which typically yielded 1-2 million reads per sample. Each sample was pooled at about 4.2 nM, and about 5-8% PhiX was included to help cluster recognition. On the authors' methods: FASTQ reads processed by Demultiplexor were assigned V and J genes by Decombinator through tag matching that tolerated a single base-pair mismatch. Collapsinator relied on UMIs to fix sequencing errors as well as frequency errors caused by PCR heterogeneity. CDR3Translator translated TCRs and extracted CDR3s from the conserved cysteine to the FGXG phenylalanine, flagging non-productive sequences. Repertoires were subsampled to equal numbers of UMI-defined TCRs before Gini, Shannon entropy and inverse Simpson indices were calculated. Within the linear range, a power law was fitted to clonotype abundance distributions using maximum likelihood. On one naive CD8 sample, the pipeline and MIGEC gave similar UMI counts, unique TCR numbers and clonal distributions. The repertoires were searched for 7,000 to 8,000 CMV-associated CDR3 sequences that had been compiled from VDJdb and a published dataset. The public reads were reprocessed in TCRdb via fastp at Q25 and MiXCR, keeping in-frame beta chains. Entries that share a CDR3 protein sequence are merged under the most common genes and DNA. The V and J calls here are based on TCRdb, not the publication. This sample lists 84,000 or so distinct CDR3 sequences; more than 6.5% were detected once. The biggest ten clones account for 1.6% of the sample.

This clonotype was detected ten times or more. Its antigen is currently not known. There are no base qualities to consult, and no much larger clone falls within one base. V is pruned by 5 bases and J by 2 bases, leaving 3 bases of the junction without a gene match. Sequences LNHNV (CDR1) and YYDKDF (CDR2) are obtained from the germline V gene (reference sequence). There are 13 amino acids in the CDR3, from cysteine to phenylalanine inclusive. CDR3 DNA is the only sequence kept; it has 39 bases, read in frame from the first base. From the second PCR step onward, the TCR alpha chain libraries and the TCR beta chain libraries were amplified separately. To determine each donor's CMV status, fresh PBMCs were stimulated overnight with CMV viral lysate, and IFNgamma production from CD4+ T cells was then assessed. CD4 T cells were positively selected with Miltenyi beads, followed by positive selection of CD8 T cells from the CD4-negative fraction. After staining for CD3, CD4, CD8, CD45RA, CD27 and a live/dead dye, cells were sorted on a BD Aria II into four subsets based on CD45RA and CD27. Blood came from three healthy volunteers, each fractionated into CD4 and CD8 T cells and then into four differentiation subsets. Around 130 ml of peripheral blood was collected from each donor, and PBMC were isolated from the blood using Ficoll-Paque PLUS density-gradient centrifugation. Sorted cells were lysed in RLT buffer, after which RNA was extracted using a Qiagen RNeasy kit and stored at -80 degrees C.

Material: central memory CD4+ T cells from blood. The cell subset or site label, read with the paper, signifies: central memory, CD45RA- CD27+. The sequence was collected from a human donor in good health. The sequence links TRBV15 to TRBJ2-7; 7 of the junction bases match TRBD2. The nucleotides are TGTGCCACCAGCTCCCGGGGGGCCTACGAGCAGTACTTC. It is translated as CATSSRGAYEQYF. The full variable domain, completed from the reference TRBV15 and TRBJ2-7 proteins outside the CDR3, reads DAMVIQNPRYQVTQFGKPVTLSCSQTLNHNVMYWYQQKSSQAPKLLFHYYDKDFNNEADTPDNFQSRRPNTSFCFLDIRSPGLGDTAMYLCATSSRGAYEQYFGPGTRLTVT.